The following is a T cell receptor (beta chain) sequence with its context. Its antigen is undetermined. The sample is drawn from a study of cytomegalovirus exposure and HLA in healthy donors. Whole-study results and caveats: Later work found most CMV-associated TCR beta chains apparently HLA-restricted.

This CDR3 contains 12 residues. V was pared by 7 bases and J by 5 bases, with 11 bases between. Germline CDR1 and CDR2: MDHEN and SYDVKM. With 60 Vbeta and 13 Jbeta primers, the PCR was carried out. Sequenced by immunoSEQ multiplex PCR; TCRdb stores in-frame clones only, minus some. This sample yields fewer than 200,000 clones, of which roughly three quarters are seen a single time; over 1.3% belongs to the top ten. This clonotype was obtained from a man in his sixties in good health and CMV-seronegative. V usage is TRBV28 and J usage is TRBJ2-5; no reliable D call. Sample: PBMCs. CDR3 sequence: CASKAVAETQYF. As DNA, the CDR3 is TGTGCCAGCAAGGCAGTAGCTGAGACCCAGTACTTC.